Listed here are 5 T cell receptor beta chains from one sample, sequenced in a study of beta chain features in type 1 diabetes. Overall study findings and caveats: All four CD4+ subsets of Type 1 diabetes patients contained TCRB CDR3s that were moderately but significantly shorter.

The antigens these receptors bind are not known. Expressed TCRB transcripts were sequenced after all isolated RNA was converted to cDNA. Here immunoSEQ multiplex PCR was the method, and the copy in TCRdb shows in-frame clones only, minus some. The sample records about 280,000 clones, about 15% being singletons. The sample taken for sequencing was naive CD4+ T cells from blood. The receptors come from a young man with type 1 diabetes.

CDR3 in DNA: TGTGCCAGCAGCCCCCCTTACCAGCGGGGGGAGCAGTTCTTC. It is translated as CASSPPYQRGEQFF. V gene TRBV28 combines with J gene TRBJ2-1; 8 bases map to TRBD2. The CDR3 has 14 residues. Germline assignment: CDR1 MDHEN and CDR2 SYDVKM. Trimming removed 6 bases from V and 10 bases from J; junction bases left unmatched: 11.

V usage is TRBV9 and J usage is TRBJ1-2, with 7 bases that match TRBD1. This CDR3 region has 14 residues. CDR1 is SGDLS and CDR2 is YYNGEE in the germline V gene. The trim removed 3 bases at V and 2 bases at J, leaving 4 bases unmatched. The CDR3 loop is CASSAPGQNYGYTF. In nucleotides, the CDR3 is TGTGCCAGCAGCGCACCGGGACAGAACTATGGCTACACCTTC. Combining the CDR3 with reference TRBV9 and TRBJ1-2 gives the whole variable domain DSGVTQTPKHLITATGQRVTLRCSPRSGDLSVYWYQQSLDQGLQFLIQYYNGEERAKGNILERFSAQQFPDLHSELNLSSLELGDSALYFCASSAPGQNYGYTFGSGTRLTVV.

As concerns this clone: Other DNA sequences in this sample translate to the same CDR3. V usage is TRBV9 and J usage is TRBJ2-1, with D possibly being TRBD1 (6 bases). Trimming removed 0 bases at V and 0 bases at J, with 7 bases between. The CDR3 runs 15 residues. CDR1 is SGDLS, CDR2 YYNGEE, per germline. CDR3: CASSVAGVSYNEQFF. The CDR3 coding sequence is TGTGCCAGCAGCGTAGCAGGGGTCTCCTACAATGAGCAGTTCTTC.

The genes are TRBV2 and TRBJ2-3; 8 bases line up with TRBD2. This CDR3 spans 18 amino acids. The germline gives CDR1 SNHLY, CDR2 FYNNEI. Trimming removed 6 bases from V and 0 bases from J; junction bases left unmatched: 14. The CDR3 here is CASSLPSLAGPSTDTQYF. CDR3 nucleotide sequence: TGTGCCAGCAGCCTACCATCTCTAGCGGGCCCTAGCACAGATACGCAGTATTTT.

In this sample, this clone turned up a few times. The J gene is TRBJ2-7, the V gene TRBV27, with 12 bases identical to TRBD2. Trimming cost V 6 bases and J 4 bases; bases outside gene matches: 13. This CDR3 region has 17 residues. In germline, CDR1 is MNHEY, CDR2 SMNVEV (reference sequence). The chain's CDR3 is CASSLRLAGASWYEQYF. The DNA of the CDR3 is TGTGCCAGCAGCCTGAGACTAGCGGGGGCCTCCTGGTACGAGCAGTACTTC.